A selection of T cell receptor beta chains follows, all from one sample in a study of blood T cell repertoires in COVID-19. The table came from immunoSEQ multiplex PCR; TCRdb's copy has only in-frame clones and leaves some out. The sample carries some 200,000 clones, 75% to 85% recorded once. The sample was peripheral blood. The source of these receptors is a woman aged 65 to 85 with COVID-19, enrolled during active disease. Each CDR3 is given with its conserved first and last residue. Fields, in order: V gene, J gene, CDR3 length, clone size, D gene, CDR3 protein, CDR3 DNA. A D gene is named only where the DNA matches it firmly. For some rows the clone size is stated as once, few or many, or as a class when expanded; others skip it.

V gene: TRBV19
J gene: TRBJ1-6
CDR3 length: 14
clone size: NA
D gene: NA
CDR3 protein: CASSISTGNSPLHF
CDR3 DNA: TGTGCCAGTAGTATTTCAACAGGAAATTCACCCCTCCACTTT

V gene: TRBV5-1
J gene: TRBJ2-7
CDR3 length: 15
clone size: NA
D gene: TRBD2
CDR3 protein: CASSPGTSGSEEQYF
CDR3 DNA: TGCGCCAGCAGCCCCGGGACTAGCGGGAGTGAAGAGCAGTACTTC

V gene: TRBV21-1
J gene: TRBJ2-3
CDR3 length: 13
clone size: NA
D gene: NA
CDR3 protein: CASSKARRDTQYF
CDR3 DNA: TGTGCCAGCAGCAAAGCGCGAAGAGATACGCAGTATTTT

V gene: TRBV7-2
J gene: TRBJ2-7
CDR3 length: 13
clone size: NA
D gene: NA
CDR3 protein: CASSPPSSYEQYF
CDR3 DNA: TGTGCCAGCAGTCCCCCGTCCTCCTACGAGCAGTACTTC

V gene: TRBV5-1
J gene: TRBJ1-1
CDR3 length: 17
clone size: NA
D gene: TRBD1
CDR3 protein: CASSLPGQAFSNTEAFF
CDR3 DNA: TGCGCCAGCAGCCTCCCGGGACAGGCGTTCTCGAACACTGAAGCTTTCTTT

V gene: TRBV9
J gene: TRBJ2-7
CDR3 length: 15
clone size: NA
D gene: TRBD2
CDR3 protein: CASSVDAGGPYEQYF
CDR3 DNA: TGTGCCAGCAGCGTAGACGCGGGAGGGCCGTACGAGCAGTACTTC

V gene: TRBV10-1
J gene: TRBJ2-1
CDR3 length: 15
clone size: few
D gene: NA
CDR3 protein: CASSNRKSSYNEQFF
CDR3 DNA: TGCGCCAGCAGTAACAGAAAAAGCTCCTACAATGAGCAGTTCTTC

V gene: TRBV9
J gene: TRBJ2-1
CDR3 length: 15
clone size: few
D gene: NA
CDR3 protein: CASSTTEGSYNEQFF
CDR3 DNA: TGTGCCAGCAGCACTACTGAAGGCTCCTACAATGAGCAGTTCTTC

V gene: TRBV4-2
J gene: TRBJ2-7
CDR3 length: 12
clone size: NA
D gene: NA
CDR3 protein: CASSPQGPEQYF
CDR3 DNA: TGTGCCAGCAGCCCACAGGGACCCGAGCAGTACTTC

V gene: TRBV11-3
J gene: TRBJ1-1
CDR3 length: 14
clone size: NA
D gene: TRBD1
CDR3 protein: CASSSQGVSTEAFF
CDR3 DNA: TGTGCCAGCAGCTCCCAGGGGGTTAGTACTGAAGCTTTCTTT

V gene: TRBV2
J gene: TRBJ1-4
CDR3 length: 16
clone size: NA
D gene: NA
CDR3 protein: CASSADRVATNEKLFF
CDR3 DNA: TGTGCCAGCAGTGCGGACAGAGTTGCAACTAATGAAAAACTGTTTTTT

V gene: TRBV7-2
J gene: TRBJ2-2
CDR3 length: 15
clone size: NA
D gene: NA
CDR3 protein: CASSLARESLGELFF
CDR3 DNA: TGTGCCAGCAGCTTAGCGCGTGAGAGCCTGGGGGAGCTGTTTTTT

V gene: TRBV4-3
J gene: TRBJ2-3
CDR3 length: 16
clone size: NA
D gene: TRBD2
CDR3 protein: CASSQRSSGRSDTQYF
CDR3 DNA: TGCGCCAGCAGCCAAAGGTCTAGCGGGAGATCAGATACGCAGTATTTT

V gene: TRBV30
J gene: TRBJ1-2
CDR3 length: 13
clone size: few
D gene: NA
CDR3 protein: CAWSRIREVGYTF
CDR3 DNA: TGTGCCTGGAGCCGGATCAGGGAAGTCGGCTACACCTTC

V gene: TRBV5-5
J gene: TRBJ2-5
CDR3 length: 16
clone size: NA
D gene: NA
CDR3 protein: CASSFLGSWSQETQYF
CDR3 DNA: TGTGCCAGCAGCTTTCTTGGGTCATGGAGCCAAGAGACCCAGTACTTC

V gene: TRBV15
J gene: TRBJ2-3
CDR3 length: 15
clone size: NA
D gene: TRBD2
CDR3 protein: CATSRDGRAEDTQYF
CDR3 DNA: TGTGCCACCAGCAGAGACGGGAGGGCCGAGGATACGCAGTATTTT

V gene: TRBV24-1
J gene: TRBJ2-1
CDR3 length: 13
clone size: NA
D gene: NA
CDR3 protein: CATSEGGYNEQFF
CDR3 DNA: TGTGCCACCAGTGAGGGGGGCTACAATGAGCAGTTCTTC